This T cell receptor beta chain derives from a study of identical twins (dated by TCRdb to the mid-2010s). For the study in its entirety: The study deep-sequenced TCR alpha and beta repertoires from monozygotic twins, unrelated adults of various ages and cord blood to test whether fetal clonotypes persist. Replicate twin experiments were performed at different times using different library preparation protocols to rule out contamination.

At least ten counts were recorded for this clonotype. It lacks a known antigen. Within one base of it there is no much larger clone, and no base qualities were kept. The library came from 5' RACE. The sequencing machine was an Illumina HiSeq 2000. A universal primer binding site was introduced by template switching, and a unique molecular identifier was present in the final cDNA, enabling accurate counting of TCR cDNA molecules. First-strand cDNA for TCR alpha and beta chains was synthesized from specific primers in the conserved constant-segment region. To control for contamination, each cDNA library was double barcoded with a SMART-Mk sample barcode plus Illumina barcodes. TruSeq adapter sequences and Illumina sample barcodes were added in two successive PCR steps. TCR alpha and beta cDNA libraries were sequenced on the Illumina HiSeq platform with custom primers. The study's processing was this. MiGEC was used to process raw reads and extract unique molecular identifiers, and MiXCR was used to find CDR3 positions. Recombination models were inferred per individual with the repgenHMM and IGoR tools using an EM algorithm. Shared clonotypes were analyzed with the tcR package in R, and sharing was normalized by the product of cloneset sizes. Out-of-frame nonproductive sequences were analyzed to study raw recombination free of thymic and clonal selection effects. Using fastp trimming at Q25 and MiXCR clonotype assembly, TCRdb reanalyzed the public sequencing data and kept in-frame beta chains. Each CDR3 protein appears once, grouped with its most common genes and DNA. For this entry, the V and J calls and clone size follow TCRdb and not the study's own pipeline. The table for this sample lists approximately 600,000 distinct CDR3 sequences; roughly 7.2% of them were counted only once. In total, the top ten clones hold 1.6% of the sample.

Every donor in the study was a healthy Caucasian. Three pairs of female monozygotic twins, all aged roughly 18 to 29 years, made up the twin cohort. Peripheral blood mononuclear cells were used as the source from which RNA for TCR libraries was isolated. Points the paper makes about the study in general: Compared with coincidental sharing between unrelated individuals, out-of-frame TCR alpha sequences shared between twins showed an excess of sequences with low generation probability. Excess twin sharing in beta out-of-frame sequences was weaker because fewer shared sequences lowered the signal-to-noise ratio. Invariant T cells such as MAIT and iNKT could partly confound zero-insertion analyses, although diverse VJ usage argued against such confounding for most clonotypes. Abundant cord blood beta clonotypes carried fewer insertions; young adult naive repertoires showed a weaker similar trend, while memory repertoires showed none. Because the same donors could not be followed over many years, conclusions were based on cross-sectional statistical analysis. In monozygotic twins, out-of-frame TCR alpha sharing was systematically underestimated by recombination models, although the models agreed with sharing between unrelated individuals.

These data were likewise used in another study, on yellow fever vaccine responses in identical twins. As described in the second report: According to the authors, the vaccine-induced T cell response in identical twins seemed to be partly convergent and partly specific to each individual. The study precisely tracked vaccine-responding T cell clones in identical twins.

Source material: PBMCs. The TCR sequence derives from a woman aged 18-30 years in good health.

DNA sequence: TGCGCCAGCAGCTTGGTGGGACCCTATAATTCACCCCTCCACTTT. It is translated as CASSLVGPYNSPLHF. This chain is built from TRBV5-1 and TRBJ1-6, with TRBD1 perhaps the D gene, on 5 matching bases. The germline V gene yields SGHRS for CDR1 and YFSETQ for CDR2. The CDR3 measures 15 amino acids from cysteine to phenylalanine. Only the CDR3 part of the read is kept: 45 bases, read in frame from the first base. The germline ends are 6 bases apart after V is trimmed by 0 bases and J by 2 bases.